The 32 T cell receptor beta chains presented below share a single source sample, sequenced in a study of blood T cell repertoires in COVID-19. The method was immunoSEQ multiplex PCR; TCRdb's version includes in-frame clones alone and lacks a portion of them. The sample holds more than 400,000 clones, 80% to 90% seen once. Sample: peripheral blood. These receptor sequences come from a human donor in a cohort sampled during active COVID-19.

The chain links TRBV25-1 to TRBJ2-1; 11 positions match TRBD2. Germline CDR1 and CDR2: MGHDK and SYGVNS. J was trimmed by 3 bases and V by 6 bases; bases with no gene match: 10. The CDR3 extends over 17 amino acids. Here the CDR3 DNA reads TGTGCCAGCAGGCAGACGATAGCGGGAGGGCGCTACAATGAGCAGTTCTTC. This translates into CASRQTIAGGRYNEQFF.

The genes are TRBV5-1 and TRBJ2-1; 8 positions match TRBD1. The CDR3 runs 15 residues. V gave up 1 base and J gave up 10 bases; unmatched junction bases: 10. Germline V gene lookup returns CDR1 SGHRS and CDR2 YFSETQ. Here the CDR3 reads CASSLPQTGAGEQFF. The CDR3 coding sequence is TGCGCCAGCAGCTTGCCCCAGACAGGGGCCGGCGAGCAGTTCTTC.

The chain employs TRBV5-1 and TRBJ1-2; the D gene is possibly TRBD1 (5 bases). The germline V gene has CDR1 SGHRS and CDR2 YFSETQ. Trimming took 4 bases from V and 6 from J, leaving 16 bases between them. The CDR3 runs 14 residues. CDR3 sequence reads: CASSLSTVSNGYTF. The CDR3 DNA is TGCGCCAGCAGCCTATCGACAGTTTCTAATGGCTACACCTTC.

The rearrangement links TRBV10-3 to TRBJ2-7, with TRBD1 matching 9 bases. Trimming cost V 4 bases and J 0 bases; bases outside gene matches: 16. Germline V CDR1 and CDR2: ENHRY, SYGVKD. CDR3 length equals 19 residues. The CDR3 DNA reads as TGTGCCATCAGTGCAAAAGAGGGACAGGGAGATCCTAACTCCTACGAGCAGTACTTC. Translating it yields CAISAKEGQGDPNSYEQYF.

V is TRBV25-1 and J is TRBJ1-1; 9 bases line up with TRBD1. CDR3 length equals 13 residues. Germline assignment: CDR1 MGHDK and CDR2 SYGVNS. V dropped 6 bases and J dropped 3; count of bases not matched to a gene: 2. The CDR3 bases are TGTGCCAGCAGACAGGGGGCGGACACTGAAGCTTTCTTT. Its translation is CASRQGADTEAFF. The full variable domain, completed using reference TRBV25-1 and TRBJ1-1, is EADIYQTPRYLVIGTGKKITLECSQTMGHDKMYWYQQDPGMELHLIHYSYGVNSTEKGDLSSESTVSRIRTEHFPLTLESARPSHTSQYLCASRQGADTEAFFGQGTRLTVV.

The chain uses TRBV23-1 and TRBJ1-5; D perhaps matches TRBD1 (6 bases). TRBV23-1 qualifies as an ORF whose function is uncertain. The CDR3 totals 16 residues. V dropped 4 bases and J dropped 6 bases, with 19 bases sitting between them. CDR3 in amino acids: CASSLNREWVCQPQHF. The CDR3 DNA follows: TGCGCCAGCAGTCTAAACAGGGAATGGGTGTGTCAGCCCCAGCATTTT.

V usage is TRBV2 and J usage is TRBJ1-2; 7 bases are shared with TRBD1. Trimming removed 6 bases from V and 4 bases from J; junction bases left unmatched: 17. The CDR3 is 17 amino acids. Germline CDR1 and CDR2: SNHLY and FYNNEI. The CDR3 loop reads CASSLPSTGVITYGYTF. The CDR3, as DNA: TGTGCCAGCAGCCTGCCGTCAACAGGGGTAATCACCTATGGCTACACCTTC.

The chain joins TRBV4-2 to TRBJ2-7, with a possible D match to TRBD2 (6 bases). V was shortened by 0 bases and J by 3 bases, with 12 bases between the two germline ends. Germline V gene sequence: CDR1 LGHNA, CDR2 YNFKEQ. The CDR3 is 15 residues long. CDR3 loop: CASSQDLAWSYEQYF. In nucleotides, the CDR3 is TGTGCCAGCAGCCAAGACCTAGCGTGGAGCTACGAGCAGTACTTC.

V and J are TRBV6-1 and TRBJ2-3; unclear D gene. The CDR3 has 14 amino acids. The V gene lost 2 bases and the J gene lost 2 bases, with 8 bases spanning the gap. Germline V CDR1 and CDR2: MNHNS, SASEGT. CDR3 bases: TGTGCCAGCAGTGAACAACTCTCCACAGATACGCAGTATTTT. Protein sequence: CASSEQLSTDTQYF.

This clone was detected a few times. The chain recombines TRBV7-2 with TRBJ2-1, with D possibly matching TRBD2 (6 bases). The germline CDR1 and CDR2 sequences are SGHTA and FQGNSA. The CDR3 has 16 residues. Deletions cut 3 bases from V and 8 bases from J, with 20 bases between. CDR3 nucleotides: TGTGCCAGCAGCTTCCCCTCTTACGGGAGAAACCATGAGCAGTTCTTC. Its protein product is CASSFPSYGRNHEQFF. Drawing the rest from reference TRBV7-2 and TRBJ2-1, the complete variable domain is GAGVSQSPSNKVTEKGKDVELRCDPISGHTALYWYRQSLGQGLEFLIYFQGNSAPDKSGLPSDRFSAERTGGSVSTLTIQRTQQEDSAVYLCASSFPSYGRNHEQFFGPGTRLTVL.

The chain has TRBV28 and TRBJ2-5; 7 positions match TRBD1. V dropped 6 bases and J dropped 4; count of bases not matched to a gene: 8. Per the germline V gene, CDR1 is MDHEN and CDR2 is SYDVKM. The CDR3 runs to 14 residues. CDR3 in amino acids: CASSSPGQLETQYF. As DNA, the CDR3 is TGTGCCAGCAGCTCGCCGGGACAGCTAGAGACCCAGTACTTC.

This clone was seen a single time. The chain joins TRBV4-2 to TRBJ2-1; 10 bases line up with TRBD2. After removal of 0 bases from V and 4 bases from J, the junction contained 6 bases not matched to a gene. The CDR3 has 17 residues. The germline CDR1 and CDR2 sequences are LGHNA and YNFKEQ. The CDR3 DNA is TGTGCCAGCAGCCAAGATCGGGATAGCGGGGGGTACAATGAGCAGTTCTTC. Encoded protein: CASSQDRDSGGYNEQFF.

The rearrangement links TRBV7-2 to TRBJ2-7; TRBD1 is a possible D gene (6 bases). Trimming pared 5 bases from V and 6 bases from J, leaving 17 bases between. This CDR3 spans 14 amino acids. CDR1 is SGHTA, CDR2 FQGNSA, per germline. CDR3 DNA: TGTGCCAGCAGCCTTACAGGGATCCTCCCCGAGCAGTACTTC. This encodes CASSLTGILPEQYF.

V and J are TRBV29-1 and TRBJ2-3; 9 bases match TRBD2. Germline-derived CDR1 and CDR2 are SQVTM and ANQGSEA. The V segment lost 8 bases and the J segment 5 bases; nucleotides outside the gene matches: 14. The CDR3 spans 15 residues. This CDR3 is CSFEAGGPGLDTQYF. The CDR3 DNA reads as TGCAGCTTCGAGGCGGGAGGGCCTGGGTTAGATACGCAGTATTTT.

The chain is built from TRBV14 and TRBJ2-1, with D possibly TRBD2 on 5 matching bases. The V gene's germline CDR1 is SGHDN and CDR2 FVKESK. The CDR3 is made up of 17 amino acids. V lost 4 bases to trimming and J lost 3 bases, with 19 bases between them. CDR3 DNA sequence: TGTGCCAGCAGCCGTCCTCTAGTTCGCGGGTTCTACAATGAGCAGTTCTTC. Translation: CASSRPLVRGFYNEQFF.

This clone was counted at least ten times. The V gene is TRBV29-1, the J gene TRBJ1-2, with D hard to call. Germline values: CDR1 SQVTM, CDR2 ANQGSEA. This CDR3 contains 14 residues. Trimming stripped 8 bases from V and 5 bases from J, with 21 bases between. CDR3 DNA: TGCAGCTTTCGGGCAGAGGACGGGAGTTATGGCTACACCTTC. This translates into CSFRAEDGSYGYTF.

The chain recombines TRBV19 with TRBJ2-1, with D uncertain. The CDR3 is 14 residues long. Per the germline V gene, CDR1 is LNHDA and CDR2 is SQIVND (reference sequence). V was trimmed by 3 bases and J by 5 bases, leaving 11 bases between them. The CDR3 bases are TGTGCCAGTAGTATGGTAAGCGTTAACAATGAGCAGTTCTTC. Protein product: CASSMVSVNNEQFF.

DNA for the CDR3: TGCGCCAGCAGCTGGCACACAAACACTGAAGCTTTCTTT. The encoded protein is CASSWHTNTEAFF. The rearrangement uses TRBV5-1 and TRBJ1-1, with D unclear. Germline V CDR1 and CDR2: SGHRS, YFSETQ. This CDR3 has 13 residues. The V and J ends lost 3 bases and 2 bases respectively, with 8 bases between them.

The genes are TRBV30 and TRBJ2-2, with 9 bases identical to TRBD1. CDR3 length: 16 amino acids. The V gene's germline CDR1 is GTSNPN and CDR2 SVGIG (reference sequence). V trimming: 3 bases; J trimming: 5 bases; junction bases outside the gene matches: 10. CDR3 sequence reads: CAWSAITGGRTGELFF. The DNA of the CDR3 is TGTGCCTGGAGCGCTATAACAGGGGGCAGAACCGGGGAGCTGTTTTTT.

The sample holds one count of this clone. The rearrangement uses TRBV5-1 and TRBJ1-6; no clear D gene. Per the germline V gene, CDR1 is SGHRS and CDR2 is YFSETQ. The CDR3 has 14 residues. The V end was cut by 3 bases, the J end by 10 bases, with 14 bases between. The CDR3 coding sequence is TGCGCCAGCAGCTATGAAGAGGGTCGGTCACCCCTCCACTTT. Protein product: CASSYEEGRSPLHF.

This chain uses TRBV27 with TRBJ1-1; D not resolved. CDR3 length equals 14 residues. V was trimmed by 0 bases and J by 3 bases, leaving 8 bases between them. Per germline, CDR1 MNHEY and CDR2 SMNVEV (reference sequence). CDR3 bases: TGTGCCAGCAGTTTATCGGCAGCGCACACTGAAGCTTTCTTT. As protein: CASSLSAAHTEAFF.

J is TRBJ1-2 and V is TRBV9, with TRBD1 matching over 7 bases. Germline V gene lookup returns CDR1 SGDLS and CDR2 YYNGEE. The CDR3 runs 15 residues. J gave up 6 bases and V 4 bases, and 12 bases lay outside the gene matches. CDR3 nucleotides: TGTGCCAGCAGCCCGACACAGGGGTTAGGGGATGGCTACACCTTC. This codes for CASSPTQGLGDGYTF.

CDR3 region: CASSLSGLAAGELFF. In DNA form, the CDR3 reads TGTGCCAGCAGCTTATCGGGACTAGCCGCCGGGGAGCTGTTTTTT. This sequence joins TRBV11-2 and TRBJ2-2; TRBD2 agrees at 9 bases. V trimming: 2 bases; J trimming: 6 bases; junction bases outside the gene matches: 4. Germline assignment: CDR1 SGHAT and CDR2 FQNNGV. This CDR3 is built from 15 residues.

The V and J genes are TRBV5-6 and TRBJ1-6, with TRBD1 matching 7 bases. Germline values: CDR1 SGHDT, CDR2 YYEEEE. The CDR3 runs to 14 residues. V dropped 2 bases and J dropped 8; count of bases not matched to a gene: 4. CDR3 sequence (DNA): TGTGCCAGCAGCTTCGACAGGGCGGATTCACCCCTCCACTTT. Its translation is CASSFDRADSPLHF.

The rearrangement uses TRBV28 and TRBJ2-5, with 10 bases lining up with TRBD1. From germline, CDR1 is MDHEN and CDR2 SYDVKM. Losses at the gene ends were 6 bases for V and 5 bases for J; bases not matched to a gene: 6. The CDR3 runs 14 residues. CDR3 loop: CASRTGGAGETQYF. CDR3 nucleotide sequence: TGTGCCAGCAGGACAGGGGGCGCGGGGGAGACCCAGTACTTC.

The CDR3 DNA sequence: TGTGCCAGCAGCTTGGGGCAGGGGGCCTACAATGAGCAGTTCTTC. Its translation: CASSLGQGAYNEQFF. The rearrangement joins TRBV5-4 to TRBJ2-1, with 7 bases lining up with TRBD1. The CDR3 is 15 residues long. V lost 0 bases to trimming and J lost 2 bases; unmatched junction nucleotides: 2. The germline gives CDR1 SGHNT, CDR2 YYREEE (reference sequence).

This clone was recorded only once. V is TRBV7-9 and J is TRBJ2-1; a possible D gene is TRBD1 (5 bases). This CDR3 spans 18 amino acids. Looked up from germline, CDR1 is SEHNR and CDR2 is FQNEAQ (reference sequence). The V end lost 4 bases, the J end lost 0 bases, and 19 bases lay between the germline ends. The CDR3 sequence: CASSSKIGGAYSYNEQFF. CDR3 in DNA: TGTGCCAGCAGCTCCAAAATAGGTGGGGCTTACTCCTACAATGAGCAGTTCTTC. The full variable domain, in which reference TRBV7-9 and TRBJ2-1 provide the parts outside the CDR3, is DTGVSQNPRHKITKRGQNVTFRCDPISEHNRLYWYRQTLGQGPEFLTYFQNEAQLEKSRLLSDRFSAERPKGSFSTLEIQRTEQGDSAMYLCASSSKIGGAYSYNEQFFGPGTRLTVL.

The rearrangement uses TRBV28 and TRBJ2-3, with D possibly TRBD2 on 6 matching bases. With 6 bases removed from V and 5 bases from J, the gap between germline ends came to 12 bases. This CDR3 region has 13 residues. The V gene's germline CDR1 is MDHEN and CDR2 SYDVKM. CDR3 DNA: TGTGCCAGCAGAGATAGCGGAGGAGATACGCAGTATTTT. The encoded protein is CASRDSGGDTQYF.

A single count supports this clone. The chain employs TRBV30 and TRBJ1-5, with 10 bases that match TRBD1. V lost 3 bases and J lost 4; bases outside the gene matches: 9. CDR1 GTSNPN and CDR2 SVGIG come from the germline V gene (reference sequence). The CDR3 consists of 16 residues. As DNA, the CDR3 is TGTGCCTGGAGGAACTTCGACAGGGGGCCTAATCAGCCCCAGCATTTT. Translation gives CAWRNFDRGPNQPQHF.

CDR3 coding DNA: TGTGCCAGCAGCGGTTCTTATGGGCAGTCGGCCTATGGCTACACCTTC. Its protein is CASSGSYGQSAYGYTF. The chain employs TRBV3-1 (or the pseudogene TRBV3-2) and TRBJ1-2; no definite D call. The CDR3 consists of 16 residues. Germline loops: CDR1 LGHDT, CDR2 YNNKEL (reference sequence). V gave up 5 bases and J gave up 4 bases, with 20 bases separating them.

The chain recombines TRBV19 with TRBJ2-5, with a possible D match to TRBD2 (5 bases). CDR1 is LNHDA, CDR2 SQIVND, per germline (reference sequence). This CDR3 comprises 12 residues. Trimming took off 5 bases at V and 9 bases at J, with 13 bases between the two ends. CDR3 nucleotides: TGTGCCAGTAGTCCCATTAACGGGGCCCAGTACTTC. This sequence encodes CASSPINGAQYF.

The CDR3 sequence: CASSAGVNYGYTF. CDR3 bases: TGTGCCAGCAGCGCAGGGGTGAACTATGGCTACACCTTC. This sequence joins TRBV5-5 and TRBJ1-2, with D tentatively TRBD1 (6 bases). The CDR3 runs to 13 residues. Trimming took 4 bases from V and 2 from J, leaving 9 bases between them. The germline gives CDR1 SGHKS, CDR2 YYEKEE (reference sequence).